This is a list of T cell receptor beta chains from one sample in a study of T cell repertoires in cytomegalovirus infection. Using its own MiXCR run on the reads, TCRdb lists one record per CDR3 protein. The sample yields about 400,000 distinct CDR3 sequences, over 15% seen once. The specimen was PBMCs. The receptors originated from a human donor in good health (CMV status not recorded). Some clones in this sample may be carry-over from other donors' samples. The CDR3 runs from the conserved cysteine through the conserved F or W. D genes are given only for firm matches. Size tells how often a clone was seen (once, few, many) or the class of an expanded clone, and some rows leave it out.

d_gene	j_gene	v_gene	abundance	CDR3aa	CDR3nt
TRBD2	TRBJ2-5	TRBV6-2/TRBV6-3	.	CASRELANLQETQYF	TGTGCCAGCAGGGAACTAGCGAACCTGCAAGAGACCCAGTACTTC
TRBD2	TRBJ2-3	TRBV13	few	CASSLGRGGGHQTWDTQYF	TGTGCCAGCAGCTTAGGCCGGGGGGGCGGACATCAAACGTGGGATACGCAGTATTTT
.	TRBJ1-4	TRBV7-9	many	CASSLVVGRIATNEKLFF	TGTGCCAGCAGCTTAGTGGTCGGCAGGATTGCAACTAATGAAAAACTGTTTTTT
TRBD2	TRBJ2-4	TRBV28	few	CASSEAGGGNIQYF	TGTGCCAGCAGTGAGGCGGGGGGAGGAAACATTCAGTACTTC
.	TRBJ2-4	TRBV5-6	few	CASSLVGSRQDIQYF	TGTGCCAGCAGCTTGGTGGGATCGCGCCAGGACATTCAGTACTTC
.	TRBJ2-1	TRBV7-9	.	CASSLVGSYYEQFF	TGTGCCAGCAGCTTAGTTGGGAGCTATTATGAGCAGTTCTTC
.	TRBJ2-5	TRBV11-2	.	CASSLDRAQGPAF	TGTGCCAGCAGCTTAGATCGGGCCCAGGGTCCTGCCTTC
TRBD2	TRBJ2-1	TRBV20-1	.	CSATAKPGGWSYNEQFF	TGCAGTGCTACCGCCAAGCCGGGGGGTTGGTCCTACAATGAGCAGTTCTTC
.	TRBJ1-4	TRBV14	.	CASSRTGATNEKLFF	TGTGCCAGCAGCCGAACGGGTGCAACTAATGAAAAACTGTTTTTT
.	TRBJ1-5	TRBV28	few	CASVQGNSNQPQHF	TGTGCCAGCGTTCAGGGTAATAGCAATCAGCCCCAGCATTTT
.	TRBJ2-1	TRBV7-6	many	CASSLGAGGVGEQFF	TGTGCCAGCAGCTTAGGGGCAGGGGGGGTTGGTGAGCAGTTCTTC
TRBD2	TRBJ2-5	TRBV7-1	few	CASSTPGRTSLAETQYF	TGTGCCAGCAGCACGCCCGGAAGGACTAGCCTCGCAGAGACCCAGTACTTC
.	TRBJ1-5	TRBV12-3/TRBV12-4	few	CASSSGTFAQPQHF	TGTGCCAGCAGTTCCGGGACGTTCGCCCAGCCCCAGCATTTT
.	TRBJ2-3	TRBV24-1	many	CATSDFRGDTQYF	TGTGCCACCAGTGATTTTAGGGGTGATACGCAGTATTTT
TRBD1	TRBJ1-5	TRBV6-2/TRBV6-3	.	CASSAGGYQPQHF	TGTGCCAGCAGTGCAGGGGGCTATCAGCCCCAGCATTTT
.	TRBJ2-1	TRBV10-3	once	CAISVTDYNEQFF	TGTGCCATCAGTGTGACAGACTACAATGAGCAGTTCTTC
.	TRBJ2-5	TRBV7-2	.	CASSSNLAETQYF	TGTGCCAGCAGCTCCAACCTGGCAGAGACCCAGTACTTC
TRBD1	TRBJ1-6	TRBV20-1	few	CSAVNPGTANSPLHF	TGCAGTGCTGTGAACCCCGGGACAGCTAATTCACCCCTCCACTTT
TRBD1	TRBJ2-6	TRBV4-1	many	CASSQGGDRGLSGANVLTF	TGCGCCAGCAGCCAGGGGGGGGACAGGGGTTTATCTGGGGCCAACGTCCTGACTTTC
.	TRBJ1-2	TRBV28	many	CASSSRGTPKKNYGYTF	TGTGCCAGCAGTTCCCGTGGGACACCGAAAAAGAACTATGGCTACACCTTC
TRBD2	TRBJ2-1	TRBV4-1	.	CASSQEGVGGGPYNEQFF	TGCGCCAGCAGCCAAGAGGGGGTCGGCGGGGGGCCTTACAATGAGCAGTTCTTC
TRBD1	TRBJ2-2	TRBV28	.	CASRTGVYLTGELFF	TGTGCCAGCAGAACAGGGGTTTACCTCACCGGGGAGCTGTTTTTT
.	TRBJ2-1	TRBV11-3	few	CASSLDGNSYNEQFF	TGTGCCAGCAGCTTAGACGGGAACTCCTACAATGAGCAGTTCTTC
.	TRBJ2-5	TRBV6-8	few	CASKTPARGGKETQYF	TGTGCCAGCAAAACACCGGCCAGGGGGGGGAAAGAGACCCAGTACTTC
TRBD1	TRBJ1-1	TRBV28	.	CASRDGGQGAVRTEAFF	TGTGCCAGCAGGGACGGGGGACAGGGGGCGGTACGCACTGAAGCTTTCTTT
.	TRBJ1-1	TRBV27	many	CASRPTGNTEAFF	TGTGCCAGCAGACCGACAGGGAACACTGAAGCTTTCTTT
.	TRBJ2-7	TRBV3-1	few	CASSQTGAYSEQYF	TGTGCCAGCAGCCAAACGGGGGCCTATTCCGAGCAGTACTTC
TRBD2	TRBJ2-5	TRBV20-1	.	CSAPRSGGAEETQYF	TGCAGTGCTCCGCGGAGCGGGGGGGCCGAAGAGACCCAGTACTTC
.	TRBJ2-7	TRBV20-1	.	CSARVAGRPYEQYF	TGCAGTGCTAGAGTTGCCGGCAGGCCCTACGAGCAGTACTTC
.	TRBJ2-2	TRBV7-8	few	CASSQAELFF	TGTGCCAGCAGTCAGGCGGAGCTGTTTTTT
.	TRBJ2-1	TRBV4-3	few	CASSQDRRQRGNEQFF	TGCGCCAGCAGCCAAGATCGGCGGCAGCGCGGCAATGAGCAGTTCTTC
.	TRBJ1-6	TRBV20-1	.	CSARQYNSPLHF	TGCAGTGCTAGACAGTATAATTCACCCCTCCACTTT
TRBD1	TRBJ2-5	TRBV12-3/TRBV12-4	many	CASSSFRGPTPETQYF	TGTGCCAGCAGCTCCTTCAGGGGGCCAACTCCAGAGACCCAGTACTTC
.	TRBJ2-1	TRBV4-1	many	CASSQDFYRETEQFF	TGCGCCAGCAGCCAAGATTTCTACAGGGAGACTGAGCAGTTCTTC
TRBD1	TRBJ1-1	TRBV14	many	CASSQAQGAEAFF	TGTGCCAGCAGCCAGGCCCAGGGGGCTGAAGCTTTCTTT
TRBD2	TRBJ2-7	TRBV19	.	CASSISGLDPSYEQYF	TGTGCCAGTAGTATTTCCGGACTAGACCCATCCTACGAGCAGTACTTC
TRBD1	TRBJ1-2	TRBV27	.	CASRPGTGSYGYTF	TGTGCCAGCAGACCCGGGACAGGGTCCTATGGCTACACCTTC
TRBD2	TRBJ2-5	TRBV7-9	many	CASSLPGTSGGQETQYF	TGTGCCAGCAGCTTGCCCGGGACTAGCGGGGGACAAGAGACCCAGTACTTC
.	TRBJ1-5	TRBV7-2	many	CASSPGGLISNQPQHF	TGTGCCAGCAGCCCCGGAGGTTTGATTAGCAATCAGCCCCAGCATTTT
TRBD1	TRBJ2-3	TRBV27	few	CASSYPGTASTDTQYF	TGTGCCAGCAGTTATCCCGGGACAGCTAGCACAGATACGCAGTATTTT
.	TRBJ2-3	TRBV5-1	.	CASRDSEDTQYF	TGCGCCAGCAGGGACAGTGAAGATACGCAGTATTTT
.	TRBJ2-2	TRBV7-2	many	CASSGGHSTGELFF	TGTGCCAGCAGCGGGGGACACTCCACCGGGGAGCTGTTTTTT
.	TRBJ2-7	TRBV19	.	CASSASGATYEQYF	TGTGCCAGTAGTGCCTCCGGGGCCACCTACGAGCAGTACTTC
.	TRBJ1-4	TRBV6-6	.	CASSGRTDDNEKPFF	TGTGCCAGCAGCGGAAGGACAGACGATAATGAAAAACCGTTTTTT
.	TRBJ2-1	TRBV4-1	many	CASSQVISDRSYNEQFF	TGCGCCAGCAGCCAAGTAATTTCCGACCGAAGCTACAATGAGCAGTTCTTC